Shown below are 21 T cell receptor beta chains from a single sample sequenced in a study of identical twins. TCRdb itself ran the 5' RACE reads through MiXCR, one entry per CDR3 protein. The table has 240,000 or so distinct CDR3 sequences, about 12% seen once. These data were likewise used in another study, on yellow fever vaccine responses in identical twins.

Sequencing input: memory (CD45RO+) T cells sorted from blood. These receptors all stem from a woman aged 18-35 years in good health.

This clonotype has ten or more counts. The genes are TRBV29-1 and TRBJ2-5, with D possibly matching TRBD2 (7 bases). Germline lookup yields CDR1 SQVTM and CDR2 ANQGSEA. Deletions cut 6 bases from V and 7 bases from J, with 21 bases between. The CDR3 covers 14 residues. The CDR3: CSVALRGGEGTQYF. The CDR3 DNA reads as TGCAGCGTGGCACTCAGGGGTGGGGAGGGGACCCAGTACTTC.

This clonotype has just a few counts. The chain joins TRBV7-2 to TRBJ2-7, with D possibly being TRBD2 (6 bases). The CDR3 extends over 15 amino acids. Germline V lookup: CDR1 SGHTA, CDR2 FQGNSA. V lost 1 base to trimming and J lost 4 bases, with 14 bases between them. The CDR3 DNA sequence: TGTGCCAGCAGCTTAGACGGTCGGGGACTGTACGAGCAGTACTTC. Translating it yields CASSLDGRGLYEQYF.

This clonotype was detected ten times or more. The chain has TRBV6-1 and TRBJ2-7, with D perhaps given as TRBD1 or TRBD2 (6 bases each). Germline V gene sequence: CDR1 MNHNS, CDR2 SASEGT. The V gene lost 7 bases and the J gene lost 3 bases, with 19 bases spanning the gap. CDR3 size: 15 residues. CDR3 sequence: CASNPRRGNLYEQYF. The DNA of the CDR3 is TGTGCCAGCAACCCAAGGAGGGGGAACCTCTACGAGCAGTACTTC.

This clonotype was found a few times. The J gene is TRBJ2-2, the V gene TRBV14; D possibly matches TRBD1 or TRBD2 (5 bases each). Trimming shortened V by 1 base and J by 5 bases, and 17 bases separated the two germline ends. The CDR3 totals 17 residues. Looked up from germline, CDR1 is SGHDN and CDR2 is FVKESK. The CDR3 here is CASSQGRGVGQTGELFF. In DNA, the CDR3 is TGTGCCAGCAGCCAAGGACGGGGAGTGGGGCAAACCGGGGAGCTGTTTTTT.

The chain employs TRBV7-2 and TRBJ2-2; a possible D gene is TRBD2 (5 bases). This CDR3 region has 17 residues. Germline V gene sequence: CDR1 SGHTA, CDR2 FQGNSA. V lost 1 base to trimming and J lost 4 bases, with 16 bases between them. Written as DNA, the CDR3 is TGTGCCAGCAGCTTAGTCCCTCTAGCCGGAGCCACCGGGGAGCTGTTTTTT. Protein sequence: CASSLVPLAGATGELFF. Full variable domain (outside the CDR3, taken from reference TRBV7-2 and TRBJ2-2): GAGVSQSPSNKVTEKGKDVELRCDPISGHTALYWYRQSLGQGLEFLIYFQGNSAPDKSGLPSDRFSAERTGGSVSTLTIQRTQQEDSAVYLCASSLVPLAGATGELFFGEGSRLTVL.

The V and J genes are TRBV6-4 and TRBJ2-1; 13 nucleotides line up with TRBD2. The junction had 4 bases not matched to a gene; V was cut back by 3 bases and J by 8 bases. The CDR3 contains 15 residues. The germline gives CDR1 MRHNA, CDR2 SNTAGT. CDR3 in amino acids: CASSETSGGPDEQFF. CDR3 bases: TGTGCCAGCAGTGAGACTAGCGGGGGGCCGGATGAGCAGTTCTTC.

This clonotype turned up a few times. The rearrangement links TRBV29-1 to TRBJ1-5; TRBD1 matches 7 bases. The ends lost 6 bases at V and 0 bases at J; junction bases unmatched: 5. Germline CDR1 reads SQVTM; CDR2 reads ANQGSEA. This CDR3 contains 14 residues. The CDR3, as DNA: TGCAGCGTCCGACAGGGCCATAGCAATCAGCCCCAGCATTTT. Translation gives CSVRQGHSNQPQHF.

The chain recombines TRBV20-1 with TRBJ1-4; no firm D call. Germline assignment: CDR1 DFQATT and CDR2 SNEGSKA (reference sequence). V was clipped by 3 bases and J by 4 bases, with 15 bases between them. The CDR3 covers 15 residues. The CDR3 spells CSASVSGSGNEKLFF. The CDR3 DNA sequence: TGCAGTGCTAGTGTTTCGGGCAGTGGTAATGAAAAACTGTTTTTT.

This clonotype was counted a few times. J is TRBJ2-1 and V is TRBV29-1, with a possible D match to TRBD2 (6 bases). Germline V gives CDR1 SQVTM, CDR2 ANQGSEA. Trimming removed 7 bases at V and 4 bases at J, with 17 bases between. The CDR3 contains 14 residues. The CDR3 protein is CSGGTSSGYNEQFF. In DNA form, the CDR3 reads TGCAGCGGGGGGACTTCTTCTGGATACAATGAGCAGTTCTTC.

The V gene is TRBV27, the J gene TRBJ2-2, with TRBD2 as a possible D gene (5 bases). The CDR3 is 12 amino acids. Germline V gene data show CDR1 as MNHEY and CDR2 as SMNVEV (reference sequence). V lost 8 bases and J 6 bases, leaving 10 bases between the germline ends. The CDR3 nucleotides read TGTGCCAGCCTGACGAGGGCCGGGGAGCTGTTTTTT. It encodes CASLTRAGELFF.

The chain has TRBV20-1 and TRBJ2-5; D is uncertain. CDR1 DFQATT and CDR2 SNEGSKA come from the germline V gene (reference sequence). The CDR3 is 14 residues long. V was clipped by 0 bases and J by 1 base, with 9 bases between them. The CDR3 loop reads CSARDRRLQETQYF. The CDR3 DNA is TGCAGTGCTAGAGATCGCCGGCTCCAAGAGACCCAGTACTTC.

This clonotype was observed a handful of times. The J gene is TRBJ2-7, the V gene TRBV15; TRBD2 agrees at 7 bases. The CDR3 runs to 16 residues. Unmatched junction bases numbered 8, after V lost 3 bases and J lost 0 bases. Per the germline V gene, CDR1 is LNHNV and CDR2 is YYDKDF (reference sequence). CDR3 DNA sequence: TGTGCCACCAGCAGTTATAGCGGGCCGAGCTCCTACGAGCAGTACTTC. Amino acid sequence: CATSSYSGPSSYEQYF.

The rearrangement joins TRBV5-1 to TRBJ2-7; 7 nucleotides agree with TRBD1. Germline assignment: CDR1 SGHRS and CDR2 YFSETQ. J lost 2 bases, V lost 4 bases, and 6 bases had no gene match. The CDR3 length is 14 residues. CDR3 sequence: CASSPGQTPYEQYF. The CDR3 DNA reads TGCGCCAGCAGCCCGGGACAGACTCCCTACGAGCAGTACTTC.

This clonotype was seen more than once but under ten times. This chain uses TRBV7-8 with TRBJ2-7; no reliable D call. This CDR3 is 16 amino acids long. Germline loops: CDR1 SGHVS, CDR2 FQNEAQ. V was cut by 5 bases and J by 2 bases, with 19 bases left in between. DNA for the CDR3: TGTGCCAGCAGCCCCCCCTTTAGCAGTGGGACCTACGAGCAGTACTTC. This codes for CASSPPFSSGTYEQYF.

This chain joins TRBV6-2 or TRBV6-3 and TRBJ1-1, with D uncertain. V lost 6 bases to trimming and J lost 2 bases, with 13 bases between them. The CDR3 is made up of 14 amino acids. CDR1 is MNHEY, CDR2 SVGEGT, per germline. The CDR3 DNA follows: TGTGCCAGCAGATCAGGCCGGGTAAACACTGAAGCTTTCTTT. Its protein is CASRSGRVNTEAFF.

The table lists this clonotype with a few counts. V usage is TRBV3-1 and J usage is TRBJ2-2, with a tentative D call TRBD2 (6 bases). The germline V and J ends were trimmed by 1 base and 1 base, with 16 bases remaining between them. This CDR3 has 18 residues. CDR1 is LGHDT, CDR2 YNNKEL, per germline (reference sequence). For the CDR3, the DNA is TGTGCCAGCAGCCAAGTTAGGGTAGCGGTTGGGAACACCGGGGAGCTGTTTTTT. Its translation is CASSQVRVAVGNTGELFF.

This clonotype was observed at least ten times. The V gene is TRBV7-2, the J gene TRBJ1-5; D is possibly TRBD1 (5 bases). Germline lookup yields CDR1 SGHTA and CDR2 FQGNSA. This CDR3 spans 13 amino acids. Trimming pared 2 bases from V and 7 bases from J, leaving 9 bases between. CDR3 sequence reads: CASSLQGKQPQHF. CDR3 DNA sequence: TGTGCCAGCAGCTTACAGGGAAAGCAGCCCCAGCATTTT.

This clonotype was observed a few times. The chain couples TRBV20-1 to TRBJ2-7; D unclear. The V end was cut by 4 bases, the J end by 2 bases, with 6 bases between. The CDR3 covers 11 residues. Germline-derived CDR1 and CDR2 are DFQATT and SNEGSKA (reference sequence). CDR3 sequence reads: CSAKSTYEQYF. The CDR3 nucleotides are TGCAGTGCTAAATCCACCTACGAGCAGTACTTC.

This clonotype showed up just a few times. This rearrangement joins TRBV18 to TRBJ1-1, with 9 positions matching TRBD1. Germline V gene data show CDR1 as KGHSH and CDR2 as LQKENI. The V segment lost 3 bases and the J segment 5 bases; nucleotides outside the gene matches: 7. CDR3 size: 15 residues. The CDR3 DNA sequence: TGTGCCAGCTCACCGACGACAGGGGGAGGTACTGAAGCTTTCTTT. Translating it yields CASSPTTGGGTEAFF.

This clonotype was observed many times. V usage is TRBV20-1 and J usage is TRBJ1-2; TRBD1 might be the D (5 bases). This CDR3 comprises 17 residues. V was clipped by 0 bases and J by 1 base, with 18 bases between them. The V gene's germline CDR1 is DFQATT and CDR2 SNEGSKA (reference sequence). The CDR3 nucleotides are TGCAGTGCTAGAGATTTGTTAAGGACATCGGGTAACTATGGCTACACCTTC. Translation gives CSARDLLRTSGNYGYTF.

This clonotype has only a few counts. V gene TRBV6-1 combines with J gene TRBJ1-2; tentatively, D is TRBD1 (5 bases). Deletions cut 5 bases from V and 6 bases from J, with 16 bases between. Per the germline V gene, CDR1 is MNHNS and CDR2 is SASEGT. CDR3 length: 14 amino acids. The CDR3 reads CASSLRDPTDGYTF. CDR3 DNA: TGTGCCAGCAGTCTCCGGGACCCAACGGATGGCTACACCTTC.